This T cell receptor beta chain was sequenced during a study of regulatory T cells in long-lasting Graves disease. As for the study in general: Antithyroid drug exposure in newly diagnosed Graves' patients had lasted under 3 months.

The time point is: newly diagnosed GD, antithyroid drugs for less than 3 months. Preparation of the TCR library used RNA extracted from PBMCs. Points from the study as a whole: Persistent disease was characterized by preferential usage of TRBV28, TRBJ1-2 and TRBJ2-5.

Library construction for TCR beta used iRepertoire HTBI primers and Arm-PCR of CDR3 regions. Via MiXCR, TCRdb re-called the multiplex PCR reads, giving one row per CDR3 protein. The sample consists of about 530,000 distinct CDR3 sequences, more than 15% of them appearing once. This clonotype was seen many times. Its matching antigen is unknown. This CDR3 region has 18 residues. V lost 0 bases to trimming and J lost 0 bases; unmatched junction nucleotides: 11. From germline, CDR1 is SGDLS and CDR2 YYNGEE. The sample was also reused in another study, on T cells in Graves' hyperthyroidism and ophthalmopathy. That work adds: The hyperthyroidism patients had all been newly diagnosed, and their disease duration was under 2 months. Their ages ranged from 18 to 65 years.

This rearrangement joins TRBV9 to TRBJ1-1; 7 bases are shared with TRBD1. Sample: peripheral blood mononuclear cells (PBMCs), taken at new diagnosis, from a patient treated with antithyroid drugs. The sequence came from a woman aged 35-65 years with Graves disease. As DNA, the CDR3 is TGTGCCAGCAGCGTAGGTCCCCGACAGGGCAGCATGAACACTGAAGCTTTCTTT. Protein sequence: CASSVGPRQGSMNTEAFF. The full variable domain, rest sourced from reference TRBV9 and TRBJ1-1, is DSGVTQTPKHLITATGQRVTLRCSPRSGDLSVYWYQQSLDQGLQFLIQYYNGEERAKGNILERFSAQQFPDLHSELNLSSLELGDSALYFCASSVGPRQGSMNTEAFFGQGTRLTVV.